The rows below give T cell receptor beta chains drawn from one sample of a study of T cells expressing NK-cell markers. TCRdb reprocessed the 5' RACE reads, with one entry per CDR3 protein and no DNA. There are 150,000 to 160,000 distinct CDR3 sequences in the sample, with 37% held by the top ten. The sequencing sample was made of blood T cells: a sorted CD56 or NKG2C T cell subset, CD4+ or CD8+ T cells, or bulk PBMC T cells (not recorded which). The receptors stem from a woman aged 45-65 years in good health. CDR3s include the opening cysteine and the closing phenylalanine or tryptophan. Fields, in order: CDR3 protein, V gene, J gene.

CASSATEKQFF	TRBV2	TRBJ2-1
CASSYAGTDTQYF	TRBV6-6	TRBJ2-3
CASSPESGGQETQYF	TRBV5-6	TRBJ2-5
CASSPRGPDEAFF	TRBV27	TRBJ1-1
CASSSGIPGANVLTF	TRBV6-5	TRBJ2-6
CASPRDPYRGTGELFF	TRBV4-1	TRBJ2-2
CASSLAGTGYEQYF	TRBV5-1	TRBJ2-7
CSVVLTPAGDRYNEQFF	TRBV29-1	TRBJ2-1
CASSLKGAFNGEKLFF	TRBV27	TRBJ1-4
CASSGQGLSADTQYF	TRBV6-5	TRBJ2-3
CASSLGTSGRNTDTQYF	TRBV5-1	TRBJ2-3
CASSEGAKGYEQYF	TRBV2	TRBJ2-7
CASSNESRGGDQPQHF	TRBV6-2/TRBV6-3	TRBJ1-5
CASSPRDADTQYF	TRBV12-3/TRBV12-4	TRBJ2-3
CASSLVDSSTDTQYF	TRBV5-1	TRBJ2-3
CASSLTSGRAPYTQYF	TRBV7-9	TRBJ2-3
CASSLDRGEGYEQYF	TRBV7-7	TRBJ2-7
CASSGRVGDRPYEQYF	TRBV2	TRBJ2-7
CAWVHRDYPYNEQFF	TRBV30	TRBJ2-1
CSARDLRESRSYEQYF	TRBV20-1	TRBJ2-7
CASSHKGAYEQYF	TRBV4-1	TRBJ2-7
CSVPPDYNEQFF	TRBV29-1	TRBJ2-1
CASSEQVRWPDTQYF	TRBV6-1	TRBJ2-3
CASSFLRTSPDNEQFF	TRBV7-8	TRBJ2-1
CASSIESGGTGELEQFF	TRBV19	TRBJ2-1
CASTPRTDNSYEQYF	TRBV6-5	TRBJ2-7
CSVHYQGAAFF	TRBV29-1	TRBJ1-1
CASSTRGALGYSDEQFF	TRBV27	TRBJ2-1
CASSLEGDFELFF	TRBV5-8	TRBJ1-4
CASTPGPNQPQHF	TRBV28	TRBJ1-5
CASSSYSGTGYNEQFF	TRBV27	TRBJ2-1
CASSQDGETGHRTDTQYF	TRBV3-1	TRBJ2-3
CASSVTSGPYNEQFF	TRBV6-6	TRBJ2-1
CALRAGGRTYNEQFF	TRBV30	TRBJ2-1
CASSLTGINEAFF	TRBV4-2	TRBJ1-1
CASRIRRGEGTEAFF	TRBV6-5	TRBJ1-1
CASSQAGSGVTEAFF	TRBV4-1	TRBJ1-1
CASSPALDRAEGEQFF	TRBV6-5	TRBJ2-1
CASSLGSFGGNEQFF	TRBV7-8	TRBJ2-1
CASSLVGDEQFF	TRBV5-1	TRBJ2-1
CASSQDRDSRYF	TRBV14	TRBJ2-4
CASSLAGAPDTQYF	TRBV28	TRBJ2-3
CASSSVAINEQFF	TRBV7-9	TRBJ2-1
CASSHFGTSGRDEQFF	TRBV12-3/TRBV12-4	TRBJ2-1